This T cell receptor (beta chain) emerged from a study of shared clonotypes between healthy human individuals. The CDR3 consists of 14 residues. CDR1 is MDHEN and CDR2 is SYDVKM in the germline V gene. V was pared by 3 bases and J by 2 bases, with 2 bases of the junction left unmatched. Profiled with immunoSEQ multiplex PCR; TCRdb holds only in-frame clones, not every one. The sample lists some 700,000 clones; about 92% were seen once. A note on this clone: Its antigen is undetermined.

Overall study findings and caveats: Clonotype sharing across a few donors was observed for around 5.1% of naive CD4 clonotypes.

CCR7-negative CD45RA+ TemRA cells were combined with CD45RO+ cells to form CD8 memory. V and J are TRBV28 and TRBJ2-3, with TRBD2 matching 7 bases. This sequence was found in a man between 18 and 29 years old in good health. Some clones in this sample may be carry-over from other donors' samples. Sequencing input: memory CD8+ T cells from PBMCs. This sample's subset: CD45RO+ cells pooled with CCR7-negative TemRA cells. The CDR3 bases are TGTGCCAGCAGTTTTGCGGGAGACACAGATACGCAGTATTTT. Protein: CASSFAGDTDTQYF.